The source of this T cell receptor (beta chain) is a study of shared clonotypes between healthy human individuals (dated by TCRdb to between 2020 and 2021). About the study as a whole: The cohort included three men and two women between 18 and 49 years of age. For each donor, CD4 naive and CD4 memory were each given three plates, CD8 naive was given two plates, and CD8 memory was given one plate. The study deeply sequenced blood TCR repertoires of roughly five healthy adults to estimate repertoire size and the extent of clonotype sharing between individuals. To increase sequencing depth and limit assay-specific biases, TCR repertoire library preparation and sequencing were carried out by different laboratories using diverse techniques. Leukapheresis yielded between about 0.85 and 9 billion PBMCs per donor. What the study reported, not specific to this receptor: When several donors were compared, the shared fraction of clonotypes was about 5.5% for naive CD4, about 4% for naive CD8, more than 2% for memory CD4, and less than 0.45% for memory CD8. Naive subsets generally had larger estimated clonotype richness than memory subsets did. Higher generation probabilities were observed for clonotypes shared by all four sorted-subset donors than for non-shared clonotypes. Because the study included only a small number of donors, the genetic and exposure-history diversity represented was limited. Sampling was limited to blood, and TCR repertoires in tissue likely differ from TCR repertoires in blood. Pairwise subsampling led to the expectation that sequencing depth would affect the degree of clonotype sharing among donors. Rarefaction of sorted-subset datasets indicated incomplete sequencing despite the large sequencing depth.

On this clone: This receptor's antigen is unknown. No quality values exist for individual bases; no much larger clone is one base distant.

The donors were healthy, HIV-negative adults with no recently reported acute infections or vaccinations. Only Caucasian adults living in Nashville, Tennessee, USA were represented among the donors. CD4+ T cells were enriched by magnetic negative selection; naive cells were then positively selected on CD45RA, and the negative fraction formed the memory subset. Blood was obtained by leukapheresis, after which PBMCs were separated by Ficoll-Histopaque density gradient centrifugation and cryopreserved in liquid nitrogen vapor phase. Purity and quantity of every magnetically sorted T cell population were checked by analytical flow cytometry. From each sorted fraction, genomic DNA was isolated and quantified by UV absorbance on a Nanodrop 2000c. Reading the germline V gene (reference sequence) gives CDR1 GTSNPN and CDR2 SVGIG. V loses 3 bases, J loses 2 bases, and the germline ends lie 17 bases apart. The CDR3 holds 15 amino acids from the cysteine to the phenylalanine. The entry retains the CDR3 DNA only, 45 bases that are in frame from base 1.

Using the deep immunoSEQ assay, TCR CDR3 regions were amplified from genomic DNA by multiplex PCR. For each cell subset, the extracted genomic DNA was distributed evenly across all wells of several immunoSEQ 96-well plates, and each plate served as one replicate. For sorted subsets, each replicate PCR was loaded with 150 to 250 ng genomic DNA, equivalent to some 27,000 T cell genomes. Purified libraries were measured with a Qubit 3.0 fluorometer, size-checked on a Bioanalyzer 2100, and measured again with the KAPA Library Quantification kit. Each immunoSEQ 96-well plate was sequenced on its own single-read 150-cycle Illumina NextSeq 550 flow cell. In the source study's methods: Because only junctional sequences without quality scores were contained in the immunoSEQ output, filtering matching that applied to full-length reads could not be performed. To assign V/J genes and CDR3, sequences were annotated against IMGT germline references using PyIR, a Python wrapper for IgBLAST v1.9. Reads were filtered out if the reads had weak V/J assignments (E-value above 1e-6), no CDR3, stop codons, out-of-frame junctions, or ambiguous translated residues. V3J clonotypes were defined as sequences sharing an identical inferred V gene, J gene, and CDR3 amino acid sequence. Percentage overlap between repertoires was computed as shared unique clonotypes divided by the size of the smaller repertoire. Three approaches were used to assess repertoire richness: RTK rarefaction, the Chao1 estimator, and Recon v2.1 estimates of unobserved clonotypes. For all TCRbeta clonotypes obtained by the gDNA method from several donors, generation probabilities were computed with OLGA. Not all clones reach the TCRdb copy of this immuneACCESS table, which keeps in-frame sequences only. Checked studies attribute under half of the gap to unresolved V genes and leave the rest unexplained. That table gives V, J and clone size, and the DNA gave D and trimming. The sample records hundreds of thousands of clones, 55% to 75% of which are singletons. The biggest ten clones account for about 2% of the sample.

The receptor comes from a woman aged 25 to 45 in good health. Rearrangement joined TRBV30 to TRBJ2-7; the D gene is not confidently resolved. Sequenced: memory CD4+ T cells sorted from blood. Interpreted using the paper, the cell subset or site label stands for: CD45RA-negative fraction. The nucleotide sequence is given as TGTGCCTGGAGCGTTAAACGGGTCCTACCCTACGAGCAGTACTTC. It translates as CAWSVKRVLPYEQYF.